The entry below gives a single TCR beta chain sequence along with its context. What it recognizes is unknown. This record comes from a study of beta chain features in type 1 diabetes. Overall study context: Cell yields, gender and age were comparable in patients and healthy donors.

Expressed TCRB transcripts got sequenced, as all isolated RNA was reverse transcribed. Profiled with immunoSEQ multiplex PCR; TCRdb holds only in-frame clones, not every one. The repertoire holds about 620,000 clones, with around a sixth as singletons. The study, taken as a whole, reports: Type 1 diabetes patients had VDJ junctions that carried fewer insertions and more deletions. PCR, the amplification step, might favor shorter templates, equally in patients and controls.

The sample consisted of naive CD4+ T cells from blood. The sequence was obtained from a man aged 18 to 29 in good health.

CDR3 amino acids: CASSFTDYEQYF. The DNA of the CDR3 is TGTGCCAGCAGCTTCACGGACTACGAGCAGTACTTC. V is TRBV5-4 and J is TRBJ2-7; D unclear. Per the germline V gene, CDR1 is SGHNT and CDR2 is YYREEE (reference sequence). This CDR3 spans 12 amino acids. V was trimmed by 2 bases and J by 3 bases, leaving 6 bases between them.